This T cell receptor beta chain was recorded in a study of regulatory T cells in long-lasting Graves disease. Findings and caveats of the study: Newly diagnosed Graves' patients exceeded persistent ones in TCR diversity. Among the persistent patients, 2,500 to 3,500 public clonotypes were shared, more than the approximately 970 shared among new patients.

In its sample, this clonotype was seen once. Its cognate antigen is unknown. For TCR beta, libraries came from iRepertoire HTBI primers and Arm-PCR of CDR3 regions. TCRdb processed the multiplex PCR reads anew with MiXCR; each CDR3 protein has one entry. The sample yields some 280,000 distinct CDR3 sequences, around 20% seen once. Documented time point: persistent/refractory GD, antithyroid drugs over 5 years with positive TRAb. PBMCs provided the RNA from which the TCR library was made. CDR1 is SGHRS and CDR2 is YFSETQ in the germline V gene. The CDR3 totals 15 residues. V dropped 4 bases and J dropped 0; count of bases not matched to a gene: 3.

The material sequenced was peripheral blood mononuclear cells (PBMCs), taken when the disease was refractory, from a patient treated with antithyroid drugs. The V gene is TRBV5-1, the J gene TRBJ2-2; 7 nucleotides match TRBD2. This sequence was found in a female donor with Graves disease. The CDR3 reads CASSGGVSNTGELFF. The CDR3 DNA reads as TGCGCCAGCAGCGGGGGGGTCTCGAACACCGGGGAGCTGTTTTTT.